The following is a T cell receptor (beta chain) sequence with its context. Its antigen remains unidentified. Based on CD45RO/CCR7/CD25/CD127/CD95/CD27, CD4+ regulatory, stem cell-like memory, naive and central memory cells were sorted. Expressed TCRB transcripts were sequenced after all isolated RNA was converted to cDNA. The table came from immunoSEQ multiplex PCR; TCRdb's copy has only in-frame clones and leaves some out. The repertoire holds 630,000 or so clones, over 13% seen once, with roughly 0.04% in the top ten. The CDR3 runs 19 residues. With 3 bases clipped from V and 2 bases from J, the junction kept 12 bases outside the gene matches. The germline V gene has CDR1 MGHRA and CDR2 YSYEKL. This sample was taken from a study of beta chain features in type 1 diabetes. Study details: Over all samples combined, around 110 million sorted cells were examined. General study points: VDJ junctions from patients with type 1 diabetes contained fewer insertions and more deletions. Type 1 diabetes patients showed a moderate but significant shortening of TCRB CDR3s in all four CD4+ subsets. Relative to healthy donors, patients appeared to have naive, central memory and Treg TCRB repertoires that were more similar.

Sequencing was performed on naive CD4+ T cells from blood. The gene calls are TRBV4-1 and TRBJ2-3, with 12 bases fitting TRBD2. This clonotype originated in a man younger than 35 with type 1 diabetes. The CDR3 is CASSQVNLGLAGPTDTQYF. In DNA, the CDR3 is TGCGCCAGCAGCCAGGTTAACCTCGGACTAGCGGGACCCACAGATACGCAGTATTTT.